This entry concerns a single TCR beta chain. What it binds is unknown. This sample is part of a study of lymphopenia after photon versus proton radiotherapy. Trimming left V 2 bases short and J 2 bases short, with 7 bases between. Per germline, CDR1 MNHEY and CDR2 SMNVEV (reference sequence). The CDR3 length is 13 residues. Using immunoSEQ multiplex PCR, the repertoire was profiled, and TCRdb retains in-frame clones only, with some absent. The table lists approximately 3,100 clones, 76% of them singletons. Study results and limitations: In patients who died, overall survival fell as post-nadir TCR diversity dropped more. After lymphocyte nadir, photon-treated repertoires showed oligoclonal expansion, especially CD8+ Temra. Relative stability marked proton patients; photon patients lost diversity and naive cells.

This receptor was identified in an elderly man with esophageal cancer. The V gene is TRBV27, the J gene TRBJ2-7; D gene unclear. This specimen consisted of peripheral blood, obtained from a patient treated with proton-based radiotherapy. The CDR3 here is CASSLGVAYEQYF. The CDR3 bases are TGTGCCAGCAGTTTAGGGGTCGCCTACGAGCAGTACTTC.